This entry lists 21 T cell receptor beta chains sequenced from one sample in a study of Graves' ophthalmopathy and Graves' hyperthyroidism. Amplification from RNA transcripts yielded the TCR beta CDR3 regions. After a first-round RT-PCR with HTBI primers, a second-round multiplex PCR was run. TCRdb fed the multiplex PCR reads into MiXCR, producing one record per CDR3 protein. The profile shows 600,000 to 700,000 distinct CDR3 sequences, about 41% of them singletons. Sequenced: peripheral blood. The receptor source for this set is an adult man with Graves' ophthalmopathy.

There are many counts of this clonotype. CDR3 in amino acids: CAIGMGQGGNEQFF. The CDR3 nucleotides are TGTGCCATCGGAATGGGACAGGGCGGGAATGAGCAGTTCTTC. The V and J genes are TRBV10-3 and TRBJ2-1; 9 bases map to TRBD1. This CDR3 region has 14 residues. From germline, CDR1 is ENHRY and CDR2 SYGVKD. J gave up 7 bases and V 8 bases, and 9 bases lay outside the gene matches.

This chain uses TRBV24-1 with TRBJ2-3, with 8 bases matching TRBD1. CDR3 length: 14 amino acids. Germline V gives CDR1 KGHDR, CDR2 SFDVKD. The J segment lost 4 bases and the V segment lost 6 bases, leaving 5 bases of the junction unmatched. CDR3 bases: TGTGCCACCAGTCCTGGACAGGGATCAGATACGCAGTATTTT. Translated: CATSPGQGSDTQYF.

V usage is TRBV6-5 and J usage is TRBJ1-1; TRBD1 aligns across 12 bases. Germline V CDR1 and CDR2: MNHEY, SVGAGI. J gave up 10 bases and V 6 bases, and 9 bases lay outside the gene matches. This CDR3 comprises 14 residues. The CDR3 here is CASSGPGQGAGAFF. The CDR3 coding sequence is TGTGCCAGCAGCGGTCCGGGACAGGGGGCGGGAGCTTTCTTT.

Comments on this clonotype: This may come from a read error, since a much larger clone is one base off. The genes are TRBV12-3 or TRBV12-4 and TRBJ2-7; TRBD1 is a possible D gene (6 bases). The CDR3 runs 13 residues. CDR3 region: CAISSGHRREQYF. In DNA, the CDR3 is TGTGCCATCAGTTCGGGACATCGGCGAGAGCAGTACTTC.

This clonotype was recorded a few times. The rearrangement links TRBV2 to TRBJ1-2; 7 nucleotides align to TRBD1. The V segment lost 1 base and the J segment 5 bases; nucleotides outside the gene matches: 10. The V gene's germline CDR1 is SNHLY and CDR2 FYNNEI. The CDR3 length is 16 residues. The CDR3 nucleotides are TGTGCCAGCAGTGAAGGCGGCAGGGCAGGGGGATATGGCTACACCTTC. Its protein is CASSEGGRAGGYGYTF.

This clonotype was counted a single time. The J gene is TRBJ1-6, the V gene TRBV2; D is perhaps TRBD1 (5 bases). Trimming took off 6 bases at V and 10 bases at J, with 16 bases between the two ends. This CDR3 comprises 14 residues. Germline V gene lookup returns CDR1 SNHLY and CDR2 FYNNEI. The CDR3 region is CASSARAGESPLHF. CDR3 DNA: TGTGCCAGCAGCGCCAGGGCGGGCGAGTCACCCCTCCACTTT.

The rearrangement joins TRBV7-9 to TRBJ2-7; D is perhaps TRBD1 (6 bases). The CDR3 is 13 amino acids. V lost 8 bases to trimming and J lost 4 bases, with 15 bases between them. CDR1 and CDR2 from the germline V gene are SEHNR and FQNEAQ (reference sequence). The CDR3 DNA is TGTGCCAGCTTGTACAGGGAAGGGTACGAGCAGTACTTC. Encoded protein: CASLYREGYEQYF.

Written as DNA, the CDR3 is TGTGCCAGCTCACCACCGCGGACTAGCGGGGTCGGATCCGAGCAGTACTTC. It yields the protein CASSPPRTSGVGSEQYF. J is TRBJ2-7 and V is TRBV2; 12 positions agree with TRBD2. Germline V gene lookup returns CDR1 SNHLY and CDR2 FYNNEI. The length of the CDR3 is 17 residues. V trimming: 8 bases; J trimming: 6 bases; junction bases outside the gene matches: 17. Full variable domain (remainder filled in from reference TRBV2 and TRBJ2-7): EPEVTQTPSHQVTQMGQEVILRCVPISNHLYFYWYRQILGQKVEFLVSFYNNEISEKSEIFDDQFSVERPDGSNFTLKIRSTKLEDSAMYFCASSPPRTSGVGSEQYFGPGTRLTVT.

This clonotype showed up just a few times. The rearrangement joins TRBV19 to TRBJ2-7; D ambiguous. Germline loops: CDR1 LNHDA, CDR2 SQIVND (reference sequence). Trimming took off 9 bases at V and 7 bases at J, with 16 bases between the two ends. The CDR3 has 12 amino acids. The CDR3 bases are TGTGCCAGCTCACTGCAGGTCGAAGAGCAGTACTTC. Translated, it gives CASSLQVEEQYF.

Notes on this clonotype: The CDR3 carries no conserved terminal phenylalanine or tryptophan, so it likely arises from a read error. The limits of the CDR3 on the DNA are not certain, so only TCRdb's listed CDR3 is given. V gene TRBV2 combines with J gene TRBJ2-7; the tabulated D call, TRBD2, remains unverified against the DNA. CDR1 and CDR2 from the germline V gene are SNHLY and FYNNEI. 10 amino acids form the CDR3, both terminal residues included. This CDR3 reads CASSGPTGTS.

The chain's CDR3 is CASSLPEVASSYTF. Here the CDR3 DNA reads TGTGCCAGCAGCTTACCAGAGGTTGCATCGAGCTACACCTTC. J is TRBJ1-2 and V is TRBV7-3, with unresolved D. The V end lost 2 bases, the J end lost 9 bases, and 16 bases lay between the germline ends. The CDR3 is 14 residues long. Germline V gene data show CDR1 as SGHTA and CDR2 as FQGTGA. The full variable domain, completed using reference TRBV7-3 and TRBJ1-2, is GAGVSQTPSNKVTEKGKYVELRCDPISGHTALYWYRQSLGQGPEFLIYFQGTGAADDSGLPNDRFFAVRPEGSVSTLKIQRTERGDSAVYLCASSLPEVASSYTFGSGTRLTVV.

The J gene is TRBJ2-5, the V gene TRBV7-3, with a tentative D call TRBD1 (5 bases). Trimming cost V 1 base and J 0 bases, with 12 bases left between them. The length of the CDR3 is 16 residues. Germline V gene data show CDR1 as SGHTA and CDR2 as FQGTGA. CDR3 residues: CASSLSAGMYQETQYF. The CDR3 DNA sequence: TGTGCCAGCAGCTTAAGTGCAGGGATGTACCAAGAGACCCAGTACTTC.

The rearrangement uses TRBV10-3 and TRBJ1-2; unclear D gene. Germline values: CDR1 ENHRY, CDR2 SYGVKD. The V end was cut by 11 bases, the J end by 2 bases, with 6 bases between. The CDR3 spans 10 residues. The CDR3 DNA follows: TGTGCCGAGAAAAACTATGGCTACACCTTC. It yields the protein CAEKNYGYTF.

This chain links TRBV2 with TRBJ2-2; TRBD1 matches at 11 bases. There are 14 residues in the CDR3. V trimming: 6 bases; J trimming: 6 bases; junction bases outside the gene matches: 3. Germline V gives CDR1 SNHLY, CDR2 FYNNEI. The CDR3 DNA follows: TGTGCCAGCAGGGACAGGGGGCGATCCGGGGAGCTGTTTTTT. As protein: CASRDRGRSGELFF.

In this sample, this clonotype turned up many times. The genes are TRBV27 and TRBJ1-6, with D perhaps TRBD1 (5 bases). The CDR3 loop spans 14 amino acids. Deletions cut 5 bases from V and 8 bases from J, with 13 bases between. Germline V gene data show CDR1 as MNHEY and CDR2 as SMNVEV (reference sequence). The CDR3 is CASSQAGEDSPLHF. The CDR3 region has the DNA TGTGCCAGCAGTCAGGCGGGGGAGGATTCACCCCTCCACTTT.

This clonotype has a count of ten or more. The gene calls are TRBV5-8 and TRBJ1-3, with D uncertain. The CDR3 spans 14 residues. V was clipped by 0 bases and J by 9 bases, with 13 bases between them. Germline CDR1 is SGHTS and CDR2 is YDEGEE. The CDR3 region has the DNA TGTGCCAGCAGCTTGGGACCTCCCGATAGCACCATATATTTT. The encoded protein is CASSLGPPDSTIYF.

This clonotype was seen only a few times. The chain uses TRBV6-5 and TRBJ2-7, with D possibly TRBD1 on 6 matching bases. Between the trimmed V and J ends, which lost 2 bases and 4 bases, there was a span of 12 bases. Germline values: CDR1 MNHEY, CDR2 SVGAGI. The CDR3 covers 14 residues. The CDR3 DNA sequence: TGTGCCAGCAGTTACGGGGCAGGGGATTACGAGCAGTACTTC. Translated, it gives CASSYGAGDYEQYF.

This clonotype has only a few counts. The V gene is TRBV5-1, the J gene TRBJ2-5; 9 bases fit TRBD1. The germline V gene encodes CDR1 SGHRS and CDR2 YFSETQ. V shed 4 bases and J 5 bases; nucleotides not matched to a gene: 9. This CDR3 spans 15 amino acids. The CDR3 sequence: CASSLVGQGRETQYF. CDR3 coding DNA: TGCGCCAGCAGCCTTGTGGGACAGGGCCGTGAGACCCAGTACTTC.

Many counts were recorded for this clonotype. The V call is TRBV7-8, the J call TRBJ2-3; 7 bases line up with TRBD2. CDR1 and CDR2 (germline): SGHVS, FQNEAQ. The CDR3 length is 14 residues. The V gene end was trimmed by 3 bases and the J gene end by 4 bases; junction bases not matched to a gene: 4. CDR3 coding DNA: TGTGCCAGCAGCTTGGGCGGGAGTGCAGATACGCAGTATTTT. Its translation is CASSLGGSADTQYF.

This clonotype has ten or more counts. The genes are TRBV2 and TRBJ1-5; 7 positions agree with TRBD1. The J segment lost 4 bases and the V segment lost 6 bases, leaving 3 bases of the junction unmatched. The germline CDR1 and CDR2 sequences are SNHLY and FYNNEI. The CDR3 extends over 13 amino acids. Here the CDR3 reads CASSDRENQPQHF. The CDR3 DNA reads as TGTGCCAGCAGCGACAGGGAGAATCAGCCCCAGCATTTT.

In its sample, this clonotype was seen a few times. The gene calls are TRBV6-2 or TRBV6-3 and TRBJ1-1; 11 bases agree with TRBD1. V trimming: 6 bases; J trimming: 4 bases; junction bases outside the gene matches: 7. CDR3 length: 15 residues. CDR1 and CDR2 from the germline V gene are MNHEY and SVGEGT. Here the CDR3 reads CASRLGTGGSTEAFF. The CDR3 bases are TGTGCCAGCAGACTCGGGACAGGGGGATCCACTGAAGCTTTCTTT.